This is a list of T cell receptor beta chains from one sample in a study of blood T cell repertoires in COVID-19. Produced via immunoSEQ multiplex PCR; TCRdb's table is partial and in-frame only. The sample holds roughly 120,000 clones, 90% seen once. Input material: peripheral blood. Receptors were obtained from a woman aged 45-59 years with acute or convalescent COVID-19. The CDR3 runs from the conserved cysteine through the conserved F or W. D genes are given only for firm matches. Expanded clones are given a class, and other clones once, few, many or no size at all.

V gene	clone size	D gene	J gene	CDR3 protein	CDR3 DNA
TRBV6-5	few	.	TRBJ1-1	CASSRRQVSEAFF	TGTGCCAGCAGTCGAAGACAGGTCTCTGAAGCTTTCTTT
TRBV2	.	.	TRBJ2-7	CASSASEQYF	TGTGCCAGCAGTGCCAGCGAGCAGTACTTC
TRBV7-2	few	.	TRBJ1-1	CASTSRRGGSEAFF	TGTGCCAGCACCTCACGTCGGGGGGGGTCTGAAGCTTTCTTT
TRBV2	.	.	TRBJ1-2	CASSSREGDYGYTF	TGTGCCAGCAGTTCCAGGGAGGGAGACTATGGCTACACCTTC
TRBV5-1	.	.	TRBJ2-2	CASSLTTSANTGELFF	TGCGCCAGCAGCCTTACAACCTCAGCGAACACCGGGGAGCTGTTTTTT
TRBV6-5	.	.	TRBJ1-2	CASSHPSSYYGYTF	TGTGCCAGCAGTCACCCCAGTAGCTACTATGGCTACACCTTC
TRBV11-3	once	.	TRBJ1-1	CASSLDRMSEAFF	TGTGCCAGCAGCTTAGATCGTATGTCTGAAGCTTTCTTT
TRBV7-9	.	.	TRBJ2-6	CASSQSGANVLTF	TGTGCCAGCAGCCAGTCTGGGGCCAACGTCCTGACTTTC
TRBV18	once	.	TRBJ1-2	CASAPGHGIYGYTF	TGTGCCAGCGCCCCCGGACATGGAATCTATGGCTACACCTTC
TRBV4-1	.	.	TRBJ2-1	CASEKEANEQFF	TGCGCCAGCGAGAAAGAAGCAAATGAGCAGTTCTTC
TRBV6-2/TRBV6-3	.	TRBD2	TRBJ2-3	CASSHPGLAGSMQYF	TGTGCCAGCAGTCACCCCGGACTAGCGGGGAGTATGCAGTATTTT
TRBV6-5	.	.	TRBJ1-6	CASTGRANSPLHF	TGTGCCAGCACCGGCAGGGCTAATTCACCCCTCCACTTT
TRBV7-9	.	TRBD1	TRBJ1-1	CASSQDRGKNTEAFF	TGTGCCAGCAGCCAAGACAGGGGCAAGAACACTGAAGCTTTCTTT
TRBV7-2	few	.	TRBJ1-5	CASSLSGAQPQHF	TGTGCCAGCAGCTTGTCAGGGGCTCAGCCCCAGCATTTT
TRBV2	.	TRBD2	TRBJ2-2	CASGGGTANTGELFF	TGTGCCAGTGGCGGGGGGACGGCGAACACCGGGGAGCTGTTTTTT
TRBV7-8	.	TRBD1	TRBJ2-3	CASSLKDRAITDTQYF	TGTGCCAGCAGCTTAAAGGACAGGGCCATCACAGATACGCAGTATTTT
TRBV27	.	TRBD2	TRBJ2-1	CASSSLGSGRVNEQFF	TGTGCCAGCAGTTCCTTAGGTAGCGGGAGGGTGAATGAGCAGTTCTTC
TRBV7-6	.	TRBD2	TRBJ2-3	CASRPLAGGPRGTDTQYF	TGTGCCAGCAGACCGCTAGCGGGGGGGCCTCGCGGCACAGATACGCAGTATTTT
TRBV18	.	.	TRBJ1-5	CASSPLRSSNQPQHF	TGTGCCAGCTCACCTCTCAGGTCCAGCAATCAGCCCCAGCATTTT
TRBV3-1/TRBV3-2	.	.	TRBJ2-5	CASRPRREETQYF	TGTGCCAGCCGGCCCCGCAGGGAAGAGACCCAGTACTTC
TRBV6-5	.	.	TRBJ2-1	CASSSDNEQFF	TGTGCCAGCAGTTCTGACAATGAGCAGTTCTTC
TRBV6-5	.	TRBD1	TRBJ1-2	CASSSGQDNYGYTF	TGTGCCAGCAGCTCCGGACAGGATAACTATGGCTACACCTTC
TRBV28	once	.	TRBJ2-7	CASSLFGGNEQYF	TGTGCCAGCAGTTTATTCGGGGGAAACGAGCAGTACTTC
TRBV7-9	few	.	TRBJ1-2	CASSLVVGRGGGYTF	TGTGCCAGCAGCTTAGTTGTCGGCAGGGGCGGTGGCTACACCTTC
TRBV4-3	.	.	TRBJ2-7	CASSQGTDSSYEQYF	TGCGCCAGCAGCCAAGGGACAGACAGTTCCTACGAGCAGTACTTC
TRBV5-4	.	.	TRBJ1-2	CASSWGGVREISGYTF	TGTGCCAGCAGCTGGGGAGGAGTCAGGGAAATTTCGGGCTACACCTTC
TRBV24-1	once	.	TRBJ1-5	CATSEGGRRQPQHF	TGTGCCACCAGTGAGGGGGGGCGAAGGCAGCCCCAGCATTTT
TRBV19	.	.	TRBJ2-2	CASSLTLGGAGELFF	TGTGCCAGTAGTCTAACCTTGGGTGGAGCCGGGGAGCTGTTTTTT
TRBV19	.	.	TRBJ1-2	CASSNRDYGYTF	TGTGCCAGTTCGAACAGGGACTATGGCTACACCTTC
TRBV6-5	.	.	TRBJ1-4	CASSFQGPYEKLFF	TGTGCCAGCAGTTTCCAGGGTCCTTATGAAAAACTGTTTTTT
TRBV4-3	.	TRBD1	TRBJ1-1	CASSQDPHRGDTEAFF	TGCGCCAGCAGCCAAGATCCCCACAGGGGGGATACTGAAGCTTTCTTT
TRBV11-2	.	TRBD1	TRBJ2-3	CASSKYKGATDTQYF	TGTGCCAGCAGCAAATACAAGGGGGCCACAGATACGCAGTATTTT
TRBV11-1	.	.	TRBJ2-1	CASSYSSNEQFF	TGTGCCAGCAGCTATAGCTCGAATGAGCAGTTCTTC
TRBV28	.	.	TRBJ1-6	CASSLFPGSNSPLHF	TGTGCCAGCAGTTTATTTCCAGGATCTAATTCACCCCTCCACTTT
TRBV19	.	TRBD1	TRBJ1-5	CASSIETGARQPQHF	TGTGCCAGTAGTATAGAGACAGGGGCAAGGCAGCCCCAGCATTTT
TRBV25-1	.	.	TRBJ1-1	CASSLQGWNTEAFF	TGTGCCAGCAGCTTACAGGGATGGAACACTGAAGCTTTCTTT
TRBV7-2	few	.	TRBJ1-4	CASSFGAGEEKLFF	TGTGCCAGCAGCTTCGGGGCGGGGGAGGAAAAACTGTTTTTT